These 10 T cell receptor beta chains were all obtained from the same sample, sequenced in a study of T cells expressing NK-cell markers. TCRdb reprocessed the 5' RACE reads and reports one entry per CDR3 protein, with no DNA. Recorded for this sample: 450,000 to 600,000 distinct CDR3 sequences. Sequenced sample: blood T cells: a sorted CD56 or NKG2C T cell subset, CD4+ or CD8+ T cells, or bulk PBMC T cells (not recorded which). These receptors originate from a man aged 18 to 29 in good health.

The rearrangement uses TRBV19 and TRBJ2-1; TCRdb picks TRBD1, but there is no DNA to check that call. Germline V gene sequence: CDR1 LNHDA, CDR2 SQIVND (reference sequence). CDR3 length equals 13 residues. The CDR3: CASSITGHNEQFF.

This chain links TRBV25-1 with TRBJ2-1; the D call from TCRdb, TRBD1, cannot be confirmed without DNA. Germline CDR1 MGHDK, CDR2 SYGVNS. The CDR3 has 20 amino acids. CDR3 amino acids: CASSEGGRGILMSSYNEQFF.

The chain joins TRBV7-6 to TRBJ1-5; the D call of TRBD1 rests on TCRdb alone, since no DNA is present to check it. CDR1 is SGHVS and CDR2 is FNYEAQ in the germline V gene. The CDR3 totals 19 residues. CDR3 amino acids: CASSYKGLWGVESNQPQHF.

The rearrangement uses TRBV28 and TRBJ2-2. From germline, CDR1 is MDHEN and CDR2 SYDVKM. The CDR3 is 13 amino acids. The CDR3 is CAIRGMNTGELFF.

The rearrangement links TRBV18 to TRBJ2-1; TCRdb names TRBD2, which stays unverified in the absence of DNA. The CDR3 is 19 residues long. CDR1 KGHSH and CDR2 LQKENI come from the germline V gene. CDR3 protein: CASSPDSPGTSGRRNEQFF.

The chain is built from TRBV5-1 and TRBJ2-1. The CDR3 runs 17 residues. Looked up from germline, CDR1 is SGHRS and CDR2 is YFSETQ. This chain's CDR3 is CASSLEDRVVSYNEQFF. Using reference TRBV5-1 and TRBJ2-1 for the parts outside the CDR3, the full variable domain is KAGVTQTPRYLIKTRGQQVTLSCSPISGHRSVSWYQQTPGQGLQFLFEYFSETQRNKGNFPGRFSGRQFSNSRSEMNVSTLELGDSALYLCASSLEDRVVSYNEQFFGPGTRLTVL.

The J gene is TRBJ2-1, the V gene TRBV12-3 or TRBV12-4; TCRdb reports TRBD2, a call that lacks DNA to check it against. The CDR3 loop spans 15 amino acids. CDR3 loop: CASSLFSGRDDEQFF.

The chain combines TRBV20-1 with TRBJ2-3; with no DNA, the TCRdb D assignment of TRBD1 cannot be verified. The CDR3 runs 17 residues. Germline CDR1 reads DFQATT; CDR2 reads SNEGSKA (reference sequence). The CDR3 sequence: CSAGSSYRGLSTDTQYF.

The chain employs TRBV20-1 and TRBJ2-5; TCRdb selects TRBD1, and the lack of DNA leaves this call unchecked. The CDR3 spans 13 residues. Germline CDR1 DFQATT, CDR2 SNEGSKA (reference sequence). The CDR3: CSARRTVRETQYF.

This chain links TRBV5-1 with TRBJ1-2. The CDR3 covers 18 residues. Germline-derived CDR1 and CDR2 are SGHRS and YFSETQ. The CDR3 sequence is CASSQPDARTQLMDGYTF.